This T cell receptor (beta chain) is drawn from a study of early T cells in non-severe SARS-CoV-2 infection. Study summary: Sequencing input comprised bulk RNA from unsorted whole blood; chain pairing was not available. Study observations and caveats: Anti-spike CD8 responses were favored in VDJdb matching, and private and CD4 specificities were missed.

Ten or more counts support this clonotype. Its antigen remains unknown. Unique molecular identifier tags were affixed to discrete cDNA molecules. One entry per CDR3 protein, called by TCRdb with MiXCR from the 5' RACE reads. The table includes 32,000 or so distinct CDR3 sequences, 4.5% to 7.5% detected once. Between the trimmed V and J ends, which lost 2 bases and 3 bases, there was a span of 10 bases. The CDR3 has 15 residues. Looked up from germline, CDR1 is SGHTA and CDR2 is FQGNSA. Sequences were obtained from whole blood. This chain joins TRBV7-2 and TRBJ2-2; tentative D call: TRBD1 (5 bases). The source is an adult who was a healthcare worker with PCR-confirmed SARS-CoV-2 infection or an uninfected control (not recorded which). DNA of the CDR3: TGTGCCAGCAGCTTAACCCGGACACACACCGGGGAGCTGTTTTTT. As protein: CASSLTRTHTGELFF.